A single TCR beta chain is shown here with its context. The sample is drawn from a study of T cell changes during pregnancy in multiple sclerosis. Between the trimmed V and J ends, which lost 2 bases and 2 bases, there was a span of 7 bases. Germline lookup yields CDR1 SGHAT and CDR2 FQDESV (reference sequence). CDR3 size: 14 residues. Assay: immunoSEQ multiplex PCR; the TCRdb copy retains only in-frame clones and omits some. There are approximately 37,000 clones in the sample; about 91% occur only once, and approximately 0.8% lies in the top ten. Material: CD4+ T cells from peripheral blood mononuclear cells, obtained before pregnancy. The rearrangement joins TRBV11-1 to TRBJ1-3, with D unresolved. The TCR originated in a female donor with multiple sclerosis, enrolled in a pregnancy study. CDR3 region: CASSLTNTGNTIYF. The CDR3 DNA follows: TGTGCCAGCAGCTTAACAAACACTGGAAACACCATATATTTT.